A selection of T cell receptor beta chains follows, all from one sample in a study of T cell repertoires in cytomegalovirus infection. Antigen specificity for these receptors is unknown. MiXCR, applied by TCRdb to the reads, yields one record per CDR3 protein. The sample includes around 340,000 distinct CDR3 sequences, roughly 28% of them seen just once. This sample comprised cultured PBMCs, obtained from culture after CMV antigen stimulation. The receptors were sampled from a human donor in good health (CMV status not recorded). Some clones in this sample may be carry-over from other donors' samples. Each CDR3 is given without its conserved first and last residue. The order of the fields is D gene, J gene, V gene, CDR3 protein. D genes are given only for firm matches.

d_call: NA; j_call: TRBJ2-2; v_call: TRBV19; cdr3_aa: ASSIGGPGELF
d_call: TRBD1; j_call: TRBJ2-3; v_call: TRBV27; cdr3_aa: ASSLSGTGLSDTQY
d_call: NA; j_call: TRBJ2-3; v_call: TRBV7-2; cdr3_aa: ASSRTRQSSTDTQY
d_call: NA; j_call: TRBJ1-1; v_call: TRBV4-2; cdr3_aa: ASSQMTAVEAF
d_call: TRBD2; j_call: TRBJ2-7; v_call: TRBV6-1; cdr3_aa: ASSDWLAGALQY
d_call: NA; j_call: TRBJ2-5; v_call: TRBV7-8; cdr3_aa: ASSLRTTQETQY
d_call: NA; j_call: TRBJ2-3; v_call: TRBV27; cdr3_aa: ASVTRDTQY
d_call: NA; j_call: TRBJ2-1; v_call: TRBV18; cdr3_aa: ASSDSTSRYNEQF
d_call: NA; j_call: TRBJ2-4; v_call: TRBV28; cdr3_aa: ASSRPIEAKNIQY
d_call: TRBD1; j_call: TRBJ1-4; v_call: TRBV9; cdr3_aa: ASSQGGQGREKLF
d_call: NA; j_call: TRBJ2-1; v_call: TRBV28; cdr3_aa: ASSLGRAEREQF
d_call: TRBD2; j_call: TRBJ2-7; v_call: TRBV5-1; cdr3_aa: ASSLRLAGTVWYEQY
d_call: NA; j_call: TRBJ1-2; v_call: TRBV7-2; cdr3_aa: ASSLREGGYT
d_call: NA; j_call: TRBJ2-3; v_call: TRBV12-3/TRBV12-4; cdr3_aa: ASSLGSSSTDTQY
d_call: TRBD2; j_call: TRBJ2-3; v_call: TRBV19; cdr3_aa: ASSPGTSVQDTQY
d_call: NA; j_call: TRBJ1-5; v_call: TRBV3-1; cdr3_aa: ASSSGLSEGNQPQH
d_call: NA; j_call: TRBJ2-7; v_call: TRBV6-5; cdr3_aa: ASSYSLGIGQY
d_call: TRBD1; j_call: TRBJ1-1; v_call: TRBV20-1; cdr3_aa: SAVGTDTEAF
d_call: TRBD2; j_call: TRBJ2-1; v_call: TRBV30; cdr3_aa: AWSVRRIAGDKANEQF
d_call: NA; j_call: TRBJ1-3; v_call: TRBV7-4; cdr3_aa: ASSLGVAACGGNTIY
d_call: NA; j_call: TRBJ2-7; v_call: TRBV7-2; cdr3_aa: ASSSGRDRVYEQY
d_call: TRBD1; j_call: TRBJ2-1; v_call: TRBV29-1; cdr3_aa: SVEIERGTGGWGISYNEQF
d_call: TRBD1; j_call: TRBJ1-1; v_call: TRBV12-3/TRBV12-4; cdr3_aa: ASSLPSTDRGITEAF
d_call: NA; j_call: TRBJ1-5; v_call: TRBV7-9; cdr3_aa: ASSSEGGIRGQPQH
d_call: NA; j_call: TRBJ1-2; v_call: TRBV20-1; cdr3_aa: SAPSRGGYT
d_call: TRBD1; j_call: TRBJ1-5; v_call: TRBV25-1; cdr3_aa: ASSGDSYQPQH
d_call: TRBD1; j_call: TRBJ2-5; v_call: TRBV7-2; cdr3_aa: ASSRDRGRVETQY
d_call: NA; j_call: TRBJ2-5; v_call: TRBV12-3/TRBV12-4; cdr3_aa: ASSPDHGIQETQY
d_call: TRBD2; j_call: TRBJ2-1; v_call: TRBV7-8; cdr3_aa: ASSPGGTLTYNEQF
d_call: NA; j_call: TRBJ2-1; v_call: TRBV7-6; cdr3_aa: ASSPRLGLYNEQF
d_call: TRBD1; j_call: TRBJ2-5; v_call: TRBV7-8; cdr3_aa: ASSLPGQQETQY
d_call: NA; j_call: TRBJ1-4; v_call: TRBV4-1; cdr3_aa: ASSPESQKLF
d_call: NA; j_call: TRBJ2-1; v_call: TRBV7-3; cdr3_aa: ASSLSSSAEQF
d_call: TRBD2; j_call: TRBJ2-5; v_call: TRBV5-1; cdr3_aa: ASSGISGRAKKETQY
d_call: NA; j_call: TRBJ1-1; v_call: TRBV2; cdr3_aa: ATLGTEAF
d_call: TRBD1; j_call: TRBJ2-7; v_call: TRBV24-1; cdr3_aa: ATSDPGTGSNEQY
d_call: NA; j_call: TRBJ1-1; v_call: TRBV3-1; cdr3_aa: ASSQDRGSGLGTEAF
d_call: NA; j_call: TRBJ1-6; v_call: TRBV6-4; cdr3_aa: ASSPGTHNSPLH
d_call: TRBD1; j_call: TRBJ2-7; v_call: TRBV6-6; cdr3_aa: ASSHSRPGTGLFEQY
d_call: TRBD1; j_call: TRBJ2-1; v_call: TRBV24-1; cdr3_aa: ATSDWDRGPYEQF
d_call: NA; j_call: TRBJ1-1; v_call: TRBV28; cdr3_aa: ASWLGPPITEAF
d_call: NA; j_call: TRBJ1-5; v_call: TRBV5-5; cdr3_aa: ASSLRGIYSNQPQH
d_call: TRBD2; j_call: TRBJ2-1; v_call: TRBV3-1; cdr3_aa: ASSQESLAGKF
d_call: TRBD2; j_call: TRBJ2-7; v_call: TRBV20-1; cdr3_aa: SARDPRTSGYEQY
d_call: TRBD1; j_call: TRBJ1-2; v_call: TRBV5-1; cdr3_aa: ASSRTGGDYGYT
d_call: NA; j_call: TRBJ2-7; v_call: TRBV6-6; cdr3_aa: ASSYMQGGYEQY
d_call: NA; j_call: TRBJ1-1; v_call: TRBV6-6; cdr3_aa: ASSYGGGHNGVTEAF
d_call: NA; j_call: TRBJ2-1; v_call: TRBV7-2; cdr3_aa: ASSSRAGSSYNEQF
d_call: NA; j_call: TRBJ1-6; v_call: TRBV7-6; cdr3_aa: ASKGETGSNSPLH
d_call: TRBD2; j_call: TRBJ2-1; v_call: TRBV6-5; cdr3_aa: ASSYRVGTSGNVEQF
d_call: TRBD1; j_call: TRBJ1-1; v_call: TRBV12-3/TRBV12-4; cdr3_aa: ASTPGQYGAEAF
d_call: NA; j_call: TRBJ2-1; v_call: TRBV12-5; cdr3_aa: ASGLISDEQF
d_call: NA; j_call: TRBJ2-3; v_call: TRBV7-3; cdr3_aa: ASSLTGGGGDTQY
d_call: NA; j_call: TRBJ1-3; v_call: TRBV6-1; cdr3_aa: ASTSTPDGGNTIY
d_call: NA; j_call: TRBJ2-7; v_call: TRBV4-1; cdr3_aa: ASSQGKTGPYEQY